This T cell receptor (beta chain) appears in the sequencing data of a study of regulatory T cells in long-lasting Graves disease. Study observations and caveats: Those with persistent Graves' had less TCR diversity than newly diagnosed patients.

According to the study, TCR beta libraries were built with iRepertoire HTBI primers and CDR3-region Arm-PCR. TCRdb analysed the multiplex PCR reads with MiXCR anew, one entry per CDR3 protein. This sample has about 540,000 distinct CDR3 sequences, with about 13% found just once. The V gene lost 0 bases and the J gene lost 6 bases, with 13 bases spanning the gap. This CDR3 is 15 amino acids long. Germline CDR1 is SGHRS and CDR2 is YFSETQ. In the case of this clonotype: What it recognizes is unknown.

Time point specified: newly diagnosed GD, antithyroid drugs for less than 3 months. Extracted PBMC RNA gave rise to the TCR library. Separately, the same data were catalogued under a study of T cells in Graves' hyperthyroidism and ophthalmopathy. That report adds: The HTBI primer set was used in a first-round RT-PCR of the TCR CDR3.

This clonotype originated in a man aged 25-45 years with Graves disease. The chain has TRBV5-1 and TRBJ2-1; possible D gene TRBD1, 5 bases. The material was peripheral blood mononuclear cells (PBMCs), obtained at new diagnosis, from a patient treated with antithyroid drugs. The CDR3 is CASSLDPDTTNEQFF. The CDR3 DNA follows: TGCGCCAGCAGCTTGGACCCGGACACCACCAATGAGCAGTTCTTC.